This T cell receptor (beta chain) was captured by sequencing in a study of cytomegalovirus exposure and HLA in healthy donors. At the level of the study: Out of 350 to 400 genotyped donors, around 80% belonged to the Caucasian-associated ancestry cluster. The study's findings and limits: Researchers catalogued over 150 TCR beta chains as cytomegalovirus-associated.

In regard to this clone: The target antigen is unknown.

Primers: 60 Vbeta forward and 13 Jbeta reverse. Assay used: immunoSEQ multiplex PCR; TCRdb lists only in-frame clones, some missing. The sample lists around 160,000 clones, around 85% occurring once. CDR1 is SNHLY and CDR2 is FYNNEI in the germline V gene. The CDR3 spans 15 residues. V was cut by 1 base and J by 7 bases, with 16 bases left in between. The chain combines TRBV2 with TRBJ1-1; possible D gene TRBD1, 6 bases. Source material: PBMCs. The source of this sequence is a human donor in good health. This chain's CDR3 is CASSEEGVFGVEAFF. The CDR3 DNA is TGTGCCAGCAGTGAAGAGGGGGTATTCGGTGTTGAAGCTTTCTTT.